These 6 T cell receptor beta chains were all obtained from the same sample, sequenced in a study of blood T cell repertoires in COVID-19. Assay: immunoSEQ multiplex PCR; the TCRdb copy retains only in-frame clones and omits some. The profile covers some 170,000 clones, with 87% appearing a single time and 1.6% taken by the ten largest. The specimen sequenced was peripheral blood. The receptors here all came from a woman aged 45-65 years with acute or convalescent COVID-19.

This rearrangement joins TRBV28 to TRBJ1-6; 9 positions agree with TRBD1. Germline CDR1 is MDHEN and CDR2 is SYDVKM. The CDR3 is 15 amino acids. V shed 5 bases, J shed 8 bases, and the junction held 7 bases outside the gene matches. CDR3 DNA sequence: TGTGCCAGCAGTCCAGGACAGGGGTTGCATTCACCCCTCCACTTT. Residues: CASSPGQGLHSPLHF.

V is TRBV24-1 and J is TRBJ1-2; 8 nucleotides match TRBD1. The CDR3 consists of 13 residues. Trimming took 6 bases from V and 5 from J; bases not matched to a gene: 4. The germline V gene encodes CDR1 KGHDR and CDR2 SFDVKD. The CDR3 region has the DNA TGTGCCACCAGTCCTAGACAGGGGTATGGCTACACCTTC. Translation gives CATSPRQGYGYTF.

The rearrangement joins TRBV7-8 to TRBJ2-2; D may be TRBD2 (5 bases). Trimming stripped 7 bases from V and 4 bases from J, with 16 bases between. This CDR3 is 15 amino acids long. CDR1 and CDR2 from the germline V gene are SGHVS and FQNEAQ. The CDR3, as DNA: TGTGCCAGCACTAAAACGGACTTGCCCACCGGGGAGCTGTTTTTT. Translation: CASTKTDLPTGELFF. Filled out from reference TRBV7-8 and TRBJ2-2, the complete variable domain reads GAGVSQSPRYKVAKRGQDVALRCDPISGHVSLFWYQQALGQGPEFLTYFQNEAQLDKSGLPSDRFFAERPEGSVSTLKIQRTQQEDSAVYLCASTKTDLPTGELFFGEGSRLTVL.

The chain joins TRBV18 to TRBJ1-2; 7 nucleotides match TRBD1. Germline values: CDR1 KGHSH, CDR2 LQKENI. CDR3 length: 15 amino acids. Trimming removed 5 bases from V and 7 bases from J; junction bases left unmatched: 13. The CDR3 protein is CASSFSLGDSTGYTF. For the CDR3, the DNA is TGTGCCAGCTCATTTTCGCTCGGGGACAGTACTGGCTACACCTTC.

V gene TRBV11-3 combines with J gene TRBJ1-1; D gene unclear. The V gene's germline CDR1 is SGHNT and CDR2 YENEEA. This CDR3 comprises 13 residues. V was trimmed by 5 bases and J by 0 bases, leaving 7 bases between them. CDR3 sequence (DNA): TGTGCCAGCAGCCGTCGTATGAACACTGAAGCTTTCTTT. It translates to CASSRRMNTEAFF.

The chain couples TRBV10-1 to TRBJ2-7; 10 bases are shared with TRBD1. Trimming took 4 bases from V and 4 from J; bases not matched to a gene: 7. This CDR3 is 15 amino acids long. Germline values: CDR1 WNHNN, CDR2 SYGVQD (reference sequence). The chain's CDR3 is CASSAVGQGTYEQYF. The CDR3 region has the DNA TGCGCCAGCAGTGCCGTGGGACAGGGGACTTACGAGCAGTACTTC.